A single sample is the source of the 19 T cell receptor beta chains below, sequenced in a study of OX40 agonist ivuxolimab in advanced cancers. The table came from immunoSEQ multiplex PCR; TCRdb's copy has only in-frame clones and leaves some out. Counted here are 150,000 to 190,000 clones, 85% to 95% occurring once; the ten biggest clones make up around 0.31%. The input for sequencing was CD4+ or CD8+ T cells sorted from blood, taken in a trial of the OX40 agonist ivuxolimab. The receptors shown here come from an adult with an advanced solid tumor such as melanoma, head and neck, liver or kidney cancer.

The CDR3 bases are TGTGCCAGCAGTCTGGGGGCGAGCTTGGGAAACACCATATATTTT. It translates to CASSLGASLGNTIYF. The rearrangement uses TRBV27 and TRBJ1-3, with D tentatively TRBD1 (6 bases). Between the trimmed V and J ends, which lost 5 bases and 4 bases, there was a span of 15 bases. The CDR3 is 15 amino acids. From germline, CDR1 is MNHEY and CDR2 SMNVEV (reference sequence).

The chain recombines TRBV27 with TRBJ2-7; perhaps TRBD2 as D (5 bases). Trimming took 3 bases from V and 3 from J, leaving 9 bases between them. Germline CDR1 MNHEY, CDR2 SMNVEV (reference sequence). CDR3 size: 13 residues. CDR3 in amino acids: CASSLVRGYEQYF. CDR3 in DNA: TGTGCCAGCAGTTTGGTTCGGGGCTACGAGCAGTACTTC.

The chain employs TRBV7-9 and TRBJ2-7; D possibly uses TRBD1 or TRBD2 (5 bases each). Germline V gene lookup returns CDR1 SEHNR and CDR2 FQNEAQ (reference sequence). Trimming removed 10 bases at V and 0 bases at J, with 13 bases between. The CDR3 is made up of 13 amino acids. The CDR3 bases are TGTGCCACCGGGACCACGAGCTCCTACGAGCAGTACTTC. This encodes CATGTTSSYEQYF.

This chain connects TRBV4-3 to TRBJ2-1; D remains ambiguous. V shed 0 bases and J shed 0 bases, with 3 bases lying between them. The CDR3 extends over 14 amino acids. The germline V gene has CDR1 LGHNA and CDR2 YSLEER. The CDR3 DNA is TGCGCCAGCAGCCAAGATCTCTCCTACAATGAGCAGTTCTTC. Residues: CASSQDLSYNEQFF.

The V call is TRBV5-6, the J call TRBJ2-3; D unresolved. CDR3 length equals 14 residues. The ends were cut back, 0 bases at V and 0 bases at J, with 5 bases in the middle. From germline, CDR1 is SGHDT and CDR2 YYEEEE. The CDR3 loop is CASSLEQSTDTQYF. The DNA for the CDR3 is TGTGCCAGCAGCTTGGAACAGAGCACAGATACGCAGTATTTT.

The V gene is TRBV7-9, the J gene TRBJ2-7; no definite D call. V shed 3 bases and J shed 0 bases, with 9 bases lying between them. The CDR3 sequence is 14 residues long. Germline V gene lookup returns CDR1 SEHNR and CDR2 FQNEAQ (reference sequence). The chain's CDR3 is CASSLGLPSYEQYF. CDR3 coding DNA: TGTGCCAGCAGCTTGGGCCTCCCCTCCTACGAGCAGTACTTC.

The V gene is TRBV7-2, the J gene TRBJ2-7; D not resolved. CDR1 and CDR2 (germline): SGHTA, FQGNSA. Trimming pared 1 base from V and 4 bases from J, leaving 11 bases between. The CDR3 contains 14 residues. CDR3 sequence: CASSLEGLSYEQYF. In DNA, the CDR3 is TGTGCCAGCAGCTTAGAAGGGCTATCTTACGAGCAGTACTTC.

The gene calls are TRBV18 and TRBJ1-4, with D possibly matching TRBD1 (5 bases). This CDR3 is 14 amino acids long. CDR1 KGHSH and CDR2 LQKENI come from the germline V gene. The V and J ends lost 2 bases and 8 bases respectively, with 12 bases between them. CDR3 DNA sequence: TGTGCCAGCTCACCAGGGGCACAGGCGGAAAAACTGTTTTTT. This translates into CASSPGAQAEKLFF. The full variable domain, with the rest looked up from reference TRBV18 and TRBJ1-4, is NAGVMQNPRHLVRRRGQEARLRCSPMKGHSHVYWYRQLPEEGLKFMVYLQKENIIDESGMPKERFSAEFPKEGPSILRIQQVVRGDSAAYFCASSPGAQAEKLFFGSGTQLSVL.

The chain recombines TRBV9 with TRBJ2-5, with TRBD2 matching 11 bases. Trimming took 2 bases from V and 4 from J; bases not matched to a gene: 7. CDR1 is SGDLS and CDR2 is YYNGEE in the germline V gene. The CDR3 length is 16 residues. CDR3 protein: CASSVSGRDGGETQYF. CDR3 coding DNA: TGTGCCAGCAGCGTTAGCGGGAGGGACGGTGGAGAGACCCAGTACTTC.

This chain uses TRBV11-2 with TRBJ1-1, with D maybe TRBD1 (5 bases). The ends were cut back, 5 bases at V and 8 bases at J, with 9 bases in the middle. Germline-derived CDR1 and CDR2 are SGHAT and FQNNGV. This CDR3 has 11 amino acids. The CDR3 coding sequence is TGTGCCAGCAGCCGCCCAGGGGAAGCTTTCTTT. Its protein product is CASSRPGEAFF. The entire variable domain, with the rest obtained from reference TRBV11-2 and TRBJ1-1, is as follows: EAGVAQSPRYKIIEKRQSVAFWCNPISGHATLYWYQQILGQGPKLLIQFQNNGVVDDSQLPKDRFSAERLKGVDSTLKIQPAKLEDSAVYLCASSRPGEAFFGQGTRLTVV.

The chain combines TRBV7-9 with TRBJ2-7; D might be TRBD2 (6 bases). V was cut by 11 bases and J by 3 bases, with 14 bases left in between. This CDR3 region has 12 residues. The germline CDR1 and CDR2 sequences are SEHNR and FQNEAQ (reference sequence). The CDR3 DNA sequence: TGTGCCGGAGGGACGGAGATCTACGAGCAGTACTTC. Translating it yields CAGGTEIYEQYF.

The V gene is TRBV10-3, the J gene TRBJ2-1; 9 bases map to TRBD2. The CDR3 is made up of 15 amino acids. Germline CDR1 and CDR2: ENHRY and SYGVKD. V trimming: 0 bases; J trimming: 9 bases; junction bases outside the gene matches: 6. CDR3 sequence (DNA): TGTGCCATCAGTGAGTCAGGGCGGGAGGGCGGTGAGCAGTTCTTC. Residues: CAISESGREGGEQFF.

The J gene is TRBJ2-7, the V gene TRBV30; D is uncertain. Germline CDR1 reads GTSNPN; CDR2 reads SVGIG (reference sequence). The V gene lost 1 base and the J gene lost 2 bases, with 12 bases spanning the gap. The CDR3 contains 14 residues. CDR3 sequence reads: CAWSERTGAYEQYF. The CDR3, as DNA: TGTGCCTGGAGTGAACGGACGGGTGCCTACGAGCAGTACTTC.

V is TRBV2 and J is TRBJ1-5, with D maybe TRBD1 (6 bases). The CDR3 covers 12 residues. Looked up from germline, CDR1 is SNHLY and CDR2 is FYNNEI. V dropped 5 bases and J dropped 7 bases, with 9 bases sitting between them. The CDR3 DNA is TGTGCCAGCAGTTGGGGGGGCCAGCCCCAGCATTTT. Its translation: CASSWGGQPQHF.

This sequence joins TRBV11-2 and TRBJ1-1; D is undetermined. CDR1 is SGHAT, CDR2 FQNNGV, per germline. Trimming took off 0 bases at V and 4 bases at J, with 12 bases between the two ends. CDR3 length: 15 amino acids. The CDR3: CASSLDPSGTTEAFF. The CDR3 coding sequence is TGTGCCAGCAGCTTAGATCCTTCCGGCACCACTGAAGCTTTCTTT.

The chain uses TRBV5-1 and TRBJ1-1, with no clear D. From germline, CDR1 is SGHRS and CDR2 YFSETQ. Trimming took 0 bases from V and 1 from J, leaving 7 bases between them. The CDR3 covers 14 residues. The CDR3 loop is CASSLAPPNTEAFF. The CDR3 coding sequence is TGCGCCAGCAGCTTGGCCCCCCCGAACACTGAAGCTTTCTTT.

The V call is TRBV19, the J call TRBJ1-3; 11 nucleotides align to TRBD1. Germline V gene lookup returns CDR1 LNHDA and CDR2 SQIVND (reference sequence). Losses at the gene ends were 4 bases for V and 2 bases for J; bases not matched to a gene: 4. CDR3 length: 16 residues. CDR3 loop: CASSNPGQGAGNTIYF. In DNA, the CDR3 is TGTGCCAGTAGTAACCCGGGACAGGGGGCTGGAAACACCATATATTTT.

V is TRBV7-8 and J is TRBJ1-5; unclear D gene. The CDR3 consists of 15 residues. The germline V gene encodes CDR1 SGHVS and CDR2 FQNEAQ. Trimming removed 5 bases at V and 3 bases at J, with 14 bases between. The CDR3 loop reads CASSRARENNQPQHF. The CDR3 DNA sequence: TGTGCCAGCAGCAGGGCCCGGGAGAACAATCAGCCCCAGCATTTT.

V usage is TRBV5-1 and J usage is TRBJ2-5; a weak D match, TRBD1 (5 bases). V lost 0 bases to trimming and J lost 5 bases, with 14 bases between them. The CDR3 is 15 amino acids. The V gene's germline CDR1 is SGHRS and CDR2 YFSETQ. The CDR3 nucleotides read TGCGCCAGCAGCTTGGACCAGGGAAGGCTCGAGACCCAGTACTTC. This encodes CASSLDQGRLETQYF.